This passage covers 20 T cell receptor beta chains from one sample sequenced in a study of blood T cell repertoires in acute mononucleosis. Time point: acute infectious mononucleosis, at clinical presentation within 2 weeks of symptom onset (visit 1). Measured with immunoSEQ multiplex PCR; TCRdb has only the in-frame clones, and not every one. The sample carries 7,000 to 8,000 clones, less than 30% recorded once. Sample: EBV YVL epitope tetramer+ CD8+ T cells sorted from PBMCs, taken during acute infectious mononucleosis. Subset noted: CD8 T cells binding a tetramer with EBV BRLF1 109-117 peptide (YVL-BR). The receptors here all came from a woman between 18 and 30 years old with infectious mononucleosis caused by EBV.

Details on this clone: At one boundary the junction diverges from the germline segment, which might be a read error. The same CDR3 arises from other DNA sequences in this sample as well. The CDR3 region is CASRPLMGGNQPQHF. The DNA for the CDR3 is TGTGCCAGTAGACCCCTGATGGGAGGCAACCAGCCCCAGCATTTT. The J gene is TRBJ1-5, the V gene TRBV19; no reliable D call. This CDR3 spans 15 amino acids. The germline V gene has CDR1 LNHDA and CDR2 SQIVND (reference sequence).

This clone came up a few times. The chain is built from TRBV4-2 and TRBJ2-2; no definite D call. Germline assignment: CDR1 LGHNA and CDR2 YNFKEQ. The CDR3 has 12 residues. V was pared by 6 bases and J by 5 bases, with 7 bases between. DNA for the CDR3: TGTGCCAGCAGTCCCCTTACCGGGGAGCTGTTTTTT. It encodes CASSPLTGELFF.

This clone was detected ten times or more. This sequence joins TRBV4-1 and TRBJ1-4, with D hard to call. CDR1 is MGHRA, CDR2 YSYEKL, per germline. Trimming shortened V by 4 bases and J by 5 bases, and 8 bases separated the two germline ends. The CDR3 spans 13 residues. The CDR3 loop reads CASSRQINEKLFF. CDR3 coding DNA: TGCGCCAGCAGCCGGCAGATAAATGAAAAACTGTTTTTT.

Sample share makes this clone medium-sized (0.01 to 0.1%). The chain joins TRBV27 to TRBJ2-6, with D maybe TRBD1 (6 bases). The CDR3 consists of 17 residues. CDR1 MNHEY and CDR2 SMNVEV come from the germline V gene (reference sequence). The ends were cut back, 4 bases at V and 0 bases at J, with 13 bases in the middle. This chain's CDR3 is CASSSLDSDSGANVLTF. The CDR3 coding sequence is TGTGCCAGCAGTTCGCTGGACAGCGACTCTGGGGCCAACGTCCTGACTTTC.

The rearrangement joins TRBV28 to TRBJ2-1; D remains unclear. The ends were cut back, 8 bases at V and 3 bases at J, with 5 bases in the middle. CDR3 size: 11 residues. Germline CDR1 and CDR2: MDHEN and SYDVKM. CDR3 DNA: TGTGCCAGCGGGGTCTACAATGAGCAGTTCTTC. Its translation: CASGVYNEQFF. Supplemented by reference TRBV28 and TRBJ2-1, the full variable domain reads DVKVTQSSRYLVKRTGEKVFLECVQDMDHENMFWYRQDPGLGLRLIYFSYDVKMKEKGDIPEGYSVSREKKERFSLILESASTNQTSMYLCASGVYNEQFFGPGTRLTVL.

By proportion, this clone is large (0.1 to 1%). Other DNA sequences within the sample encode an identical CDR3. CDR3 DNA sequence: TGCGCCAGCAGCTTGGCCGGCCCCAATGAGCAGTTCTTC. Amino acid sequence: CASSLAGPNEQFF. The chain combines TRBV5-1 with TRBJ2-1, with D unresolved. Germline assignment: CDR1 SGHRS and CDR2 YFSETQ. The CDR3 is made up of 13 amino acids. The V end was cut by 0 bases, the J end by 6 bases, with 7 bases between.

This clone is categorized as large. The sample has other DNA sequences that encode this CDR3 too. The chain carries TRBV11-3 and TRBJ2-5; D gene uncertain. In germline, CDR1 is SGHNT, CDR2 YENEEA. This CDR3 region has 13 residues. Trimming removed 7 bases from V and 2 bases from J, with 11 bases in between. As DNA, the CDR3 is TGTGCCAGCAATGGTTACCTTCAAGAGACCCAGTACTTC. Its protein product is CASNGYLQETQYF.

The table lists this clone with many counts. A read error may account for a junction end that differs from germline. The chain recombines TRBV28 with TRBJ2-1; 15 nucleotides align to TRBD2. CDR3 length: 17 residues. In germline, CDR1 is MDHEN, CDR2 SYDVKM. The CDR3 DNA is TGTGCCACCAGTGATTGGACTAGCGGGAGGGCCAGTGATGAGCAGTTCTTC. It yields the protein CATSDWTSGRASDEQFF.

DNA for the CDR3: TGTGCCAGCAGTTACCAACAGAGTGGTGGCTACACCTTC. Its translation: CASSYQQSGGYTF. The V and J genes are TRBV6-5 and TRBJ1-2; no clear D gene. Between the trimmed V and J ends, which lost 2 bases and 7 bases, there was a span of 11 bases. This CDR3 is built from 13 residues. Germline V gene data show CDR1 as MNHEY and CDR2 as SVGAGI.

There are a few counts of this clone. J is TRBJ2-1 and V is TRBV25-1; 7 bases agree with TRBD2. V lost 6 bases, J lost 5 bases, and 4 bases stayed unmatched. CDR3 length: 13 amino acids. Germline CDR1 MGHDK, CDR2 SYGVNS. CDR3 sequence: CASSAGRDNEQFF. For the CDR3, the DNA is TGTGCCAGCAGCGCTGGGAGGGACAATGAGCAGTTCTTC.

This chain links TRBV27 with TRBJ2-7; 8 positions agree with TRBD2. The CDR3 has 13 amino acids. The J segment lost 6 bases and the V segment lost 6 bases, leaving 7 bases of the junction unmatched. The germline V gene encodes CDR1 MNHEY and CDR2 SMNVEV (reference sequence). The CDR3 sequence is CASSQLTSVEQYF. For the CDR3, the DNA is TGTGCCAGCAGCCAGTTGACTAGCGTCGAGCAGTACTTC.

This clone occurred a few times. This chain uses TRBV27 with TRBJ2-5, with D possibly TRBD2 on 6 matching bases. With 4 bases removed from V and 0 bases from J, the gap between germline ends came to 18 bases. Germline loops: CDR1 MNHEY, CDR2 SMNVEV (reference sequence). The CDR3 contains 17 residues. This CDR3 reads CASSYSTGLAYQETQYF. The CDR3 DNA reads as TGTGCCAGCAGTTACTCCACGGGACTGGCTTACCAAGAGACCCAGTACTTC.

This clone showed up many times. The chain couples TRBV6-6 to TRBJ2-5, with 7 nucleotides matching TRBD1. The CDR3 runs 13 residues. V lost 7 bases and J lost 4; bases outside the gene matches: 6. Germline assignment: CDR1 MNHNY and CDR2 SVGAGI (reference sequence). The CDR3 reads CASTKQGRETQYF. CDR3 nucleotides: TGTGCCAGCACCAAACAGGGGCGAGAGACCCAGTACTTC.

This clone was seen only a few times. This sequence joins TRBV23-1 and TRBJ2-1, with 10 bases fitting TRBD2. TRBV23-1 is an open reading frame whose function is uncertain. The CDR3 contains 15 residues. The J segment lost 4 bases and the V segment lost 6 bases, leaving 6 bases of the junction unmatched. Here the CDR3 reads CASSLLAGDYNEQFF. CDR3 sequence (DNA): TGCGCCAGCAGCCTCCTAGCGGGAGATTACAATGAGCAGTTCTTC.

This chain links TRBV7-3 with TRBJ2-3; 10 bases match TRBD2. Germline-derived CDR1 and CDR2 are SGHTA and FQGTGA. Trimming cost V 5 bases and J 1 base; bases outside gene matches: 6. The CDR3 runs 16 residues. DNA for the CDR3: TGTGCCAGCAGCCACCTCCTAGCGGGAGGCACAGATACGCAGTATTTT. It codes for CASSHLLAGGTDTQYF.

The V gene is TRBV25-1, the J gene TRBJ1-2, with D uncertain. Germline values: CDR1 MGHDK, CDR2 SYGVNS. The V and J ends lost 6 bases and 4 bases respectively, with 12 bases between them. The CDR3 spans 13 residues. The CDR3 DNA is TGTGCCAGCAGCGACCCAATGGCCTATGGCTACACCTTC. It specifies CASSDPMAYGYTF.

In its sample, this clone was seen a few times. The rearrangement joins TRBV27 to TRBJ1-2; 10 bases agree with TRBD1. The CDR3 runs to 16 residues. Germline V CDR1 and CDR2: MNHEY, SMNVEV (reference sequence). The ends lost 6 bases at V and 7 bases at J; junction bases unmatched: 14. CDR3 nucleotide sequence: TGTGCCAGCAGCTTAACAGGGACAGGGGTTTTAGGTGGCTACACCTTC. This codes for CASSLTGTGVLGGYTF.

A few counts support this clone. The chain combines TRBV7-3 with TRBJ2-2; 8 nucleotides match TRBD2. This CDR3 has 17 amino acids. V shed 6 bases, J shed 1 base, and the junction held 10 bases outside the gene matches. Germline CDR1 reads SGHTA; CDR2 reads FQGTGA. CDR3 nucleotides: TGTGCCAGCAGTTACTCGATACTAGCGGTGAACACCGGGGAGCTGTTTTTT. Protein product: CASSYSILAVNTGELFF.

In regard to this clone: A far larger clone is one base from this, pointing to a likely read error. Other DNA sequences in the same sample also yield this CDR3. The chain joins TRBV7-2 to TRBJ2-5; no clear D gene. This CDR3 has 12 amino acids. The V end lost 5 bases, the J end lost 3 bases, and 7 bases lay between the germline ends. Per the germline V gene, CDR1 is SGHTA and CDR2 is FQGNSA. The CDR3 here is CASSGTEETQYF. In DNA, the CDR3 is TGTGCCAGCAGCGGTACAGAAGAGACCCAGTACTTC. The whole variable domain, remainder taken from reference TRBV7-2 and TRBJ2-5, is GAGVSQSPSNKVTEKGKDVELRCDPISGHTALYWYRQSLGQGLEFLIYFQGNSAPDKSGLPSDRFSAERTGGSVSTLTIQRTQQEDSAVYLCASSGTEETQYFGPGTRLLVL.

This chain uses TRBV6-7 with TRBJ2-3, with 10 bases fitting TRBD1. TRBV6-7 is marked as an open reading frame, function uncertain. The V segment lost 4 bases and the J segment 2 bases; nucleotides outside the gene matches: 9. The CDR3 covers 17 residues. The DNA for the CDR3 is TGTGCCAGCAGTTCCTGGGACAGGGGCCAAAACACAGATACGCAGTATTTT. It specifies CASSSWDRGQNTDTQYF.